This T cell receptor beta chain originates from a study of identical twins. The table lists this clonotype with many counts. As yet, its antigen is unknown. TCRdb passed the 5' RACE reads through MiXCR, listing each CDR3 protein once. The table lists 500,000 to 700,000 distinct CDR3 sequences, about 7% of them singletons. This CDR3 is 13 amino acids long. CDR1 DFQATT and CDR2 SNEGSKA come from the germline V gene (reference sequence). Trimming stripped 2 bases from V and 7 bases from J, with 13 bases between. Healthy Caucasians made up all donors. General study points: Beta clonotypes that were abundant in cord blood contained fewer insertions, a pattern absent from memory repertoires. With beta out-of-frame sequences, excess sharing by twins was weaker. Not following the same donors, the study drew its conclusions from cross-sectional statistical analysis.

These data also featured in a second study, about yellow fever vaccine responses in identical twins.

The sequence derives from a woman aged 18-29 years in good health. The chain combines TRBV20-1 with TRBJ2-3; D remains unclear. Sequenced material: PBMCs. This chain's CDR3 is CSARNQELYTQYF. CDR3 DNA sequence: TGCAGTGCTAGAAATCAGGAGCTGTATACGCAGTATTTT.